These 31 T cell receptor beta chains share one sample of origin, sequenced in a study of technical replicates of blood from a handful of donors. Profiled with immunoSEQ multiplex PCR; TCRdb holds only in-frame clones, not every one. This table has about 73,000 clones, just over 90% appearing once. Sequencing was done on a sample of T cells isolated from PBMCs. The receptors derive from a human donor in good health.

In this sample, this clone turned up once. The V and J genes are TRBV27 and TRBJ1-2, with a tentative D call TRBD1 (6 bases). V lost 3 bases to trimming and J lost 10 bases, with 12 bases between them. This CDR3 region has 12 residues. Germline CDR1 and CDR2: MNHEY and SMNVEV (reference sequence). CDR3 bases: TGTGCCAGCAGTTTGCCGGACAGTTTCTACACCTTC. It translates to CASSLPDSFYTF.

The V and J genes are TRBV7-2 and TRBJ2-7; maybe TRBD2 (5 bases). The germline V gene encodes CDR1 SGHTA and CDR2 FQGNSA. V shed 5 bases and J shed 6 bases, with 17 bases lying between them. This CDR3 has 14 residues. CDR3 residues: CASSGSGRVLEQYF. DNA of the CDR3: TGTGCCAGCAGCGGGAGTGGGAGAGTACTCGAGCAGTACTTC.

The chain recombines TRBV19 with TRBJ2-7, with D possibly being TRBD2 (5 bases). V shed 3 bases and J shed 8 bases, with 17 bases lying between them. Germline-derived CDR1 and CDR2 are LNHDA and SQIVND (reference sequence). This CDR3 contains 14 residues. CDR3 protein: CASSIGDLASQQYF. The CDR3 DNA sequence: TGTGCCAGTAGTATTGGAGACCTAGCATCCCAGCAGTACTTC.

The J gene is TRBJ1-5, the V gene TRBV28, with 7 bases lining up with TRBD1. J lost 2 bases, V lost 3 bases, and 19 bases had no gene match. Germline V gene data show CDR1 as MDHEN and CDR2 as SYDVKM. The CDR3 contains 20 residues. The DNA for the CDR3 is TGTGCCAGCAGTTTCGGGTTTAGAGGGTCCACAACAGGGGGCAATCAGCCCCAGCATTTT. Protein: CASSFGFRGSTTGGNQPQHF.

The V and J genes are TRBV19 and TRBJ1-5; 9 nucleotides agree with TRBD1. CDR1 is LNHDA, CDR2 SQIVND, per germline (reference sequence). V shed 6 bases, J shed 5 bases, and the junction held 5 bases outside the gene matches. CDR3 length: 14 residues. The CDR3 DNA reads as TGTGCCAGTAGAACGACAGGGGGGGATCAGCCCCAGCATTTT. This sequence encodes CASRTTGGDQPQHF. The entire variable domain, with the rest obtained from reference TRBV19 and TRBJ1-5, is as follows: DGGITQSPKYLFRKEGQNVTLSCEQNLNHDAMYWYRQDPGQGLRLIYYSQIVNDFQKGDIAEGYSVSREKKESFPLTVTSAQKNPTAFYLCASRTTGGDQPQHFGDGTRLSIL.

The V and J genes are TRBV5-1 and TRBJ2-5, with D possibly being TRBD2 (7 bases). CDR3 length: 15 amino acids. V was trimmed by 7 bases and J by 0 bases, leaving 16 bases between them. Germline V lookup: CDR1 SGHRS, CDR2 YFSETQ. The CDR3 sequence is CASRTGRVYQETQYF. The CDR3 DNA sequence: TGCGCCAGCCGAACAGGGAGGGTTTACCAAGAGACCCAGTACTTC.

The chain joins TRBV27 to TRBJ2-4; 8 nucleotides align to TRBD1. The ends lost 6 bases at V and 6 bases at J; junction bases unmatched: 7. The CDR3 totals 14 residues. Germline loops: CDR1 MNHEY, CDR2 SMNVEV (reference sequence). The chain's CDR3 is CASRSFDRGNIQYF. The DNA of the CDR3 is TGTGCCAGCAGATCGTTCGACAGGGGAAACATTCAGTACTTC.

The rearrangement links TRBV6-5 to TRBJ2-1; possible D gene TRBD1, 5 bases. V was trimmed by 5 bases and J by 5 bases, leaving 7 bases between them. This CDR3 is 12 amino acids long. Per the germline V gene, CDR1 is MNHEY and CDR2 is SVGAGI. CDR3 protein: CASSTRDNEQFF. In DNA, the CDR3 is TGTGCCAGCAGTACCAGGGACAATGAGCAGTTCTTC.

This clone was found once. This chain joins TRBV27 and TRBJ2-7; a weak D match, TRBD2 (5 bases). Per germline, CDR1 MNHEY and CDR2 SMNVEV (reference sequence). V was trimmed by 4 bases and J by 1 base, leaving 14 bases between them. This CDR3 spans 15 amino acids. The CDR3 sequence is CASSSGLAISYEQYF. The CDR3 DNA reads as TGTGCCAGCAGTTCCGGACTGGCAATTTCCTACGAGCAGTACTTC.

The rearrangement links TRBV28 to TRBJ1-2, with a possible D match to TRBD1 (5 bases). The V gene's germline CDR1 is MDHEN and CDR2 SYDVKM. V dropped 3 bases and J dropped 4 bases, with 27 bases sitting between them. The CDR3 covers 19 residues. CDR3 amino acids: CASSFRLRTGQPGGYGYTF. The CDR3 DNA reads TGTGCCAGCAGTTTTAGGTTGAGAACAGGACAACCCGGCGGCTATGGCTACACCTTC.

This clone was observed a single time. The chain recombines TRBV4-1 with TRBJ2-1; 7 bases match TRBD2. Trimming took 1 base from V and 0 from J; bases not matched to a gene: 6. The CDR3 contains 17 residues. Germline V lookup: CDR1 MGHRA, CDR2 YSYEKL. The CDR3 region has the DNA TGCGCCAGCAGCCAAGGACTAGCTCAAGACTCCTACAATGAGCAGTTCTTC. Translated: CASSQGLAQDSYNEQFF.

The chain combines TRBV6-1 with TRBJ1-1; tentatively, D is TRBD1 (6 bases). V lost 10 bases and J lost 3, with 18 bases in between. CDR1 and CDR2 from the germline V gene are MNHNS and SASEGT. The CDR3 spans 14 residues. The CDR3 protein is CATILGGAYTEAFF. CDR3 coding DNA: TGTGCCACCATCCTCGGGGGGGCATACACTGAAGCTTTCTTT.

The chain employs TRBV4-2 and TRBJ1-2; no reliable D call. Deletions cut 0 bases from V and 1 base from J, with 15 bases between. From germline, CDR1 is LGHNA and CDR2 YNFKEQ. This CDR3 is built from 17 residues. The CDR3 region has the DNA TGTGCCAGCAGCCAAGACAATAAACCGTACTTTAACTATGGCTACACCTTC. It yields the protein CASSQDNKPYFNYGYTF.

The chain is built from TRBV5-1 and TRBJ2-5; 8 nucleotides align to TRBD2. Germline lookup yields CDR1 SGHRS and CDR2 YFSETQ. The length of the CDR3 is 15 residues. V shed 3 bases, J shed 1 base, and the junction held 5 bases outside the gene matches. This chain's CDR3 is CASSSQGTSQETQYF. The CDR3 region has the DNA TGCGCCAGCAGCTCACAAGGGACTAGCCAAGAGACCCAGTACTTC.

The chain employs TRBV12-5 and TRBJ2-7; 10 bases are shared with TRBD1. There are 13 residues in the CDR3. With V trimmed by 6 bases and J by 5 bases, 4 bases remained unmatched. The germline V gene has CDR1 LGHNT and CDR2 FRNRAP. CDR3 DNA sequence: TGTGCTAGTGGGGGGACAGGGGACCACGAGCAGTACTTC. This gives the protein CASGGTGDHEQYF.

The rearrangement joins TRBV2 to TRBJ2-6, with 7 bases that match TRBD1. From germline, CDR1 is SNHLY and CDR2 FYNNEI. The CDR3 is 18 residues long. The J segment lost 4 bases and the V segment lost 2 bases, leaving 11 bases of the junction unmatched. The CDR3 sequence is CASSEYGTALVGANVLTF. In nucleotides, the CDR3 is TGTGCCAGCAGTGAATATGGGACAGCGCTCGTGGGGGCCAACGTCCTGACTTTC.

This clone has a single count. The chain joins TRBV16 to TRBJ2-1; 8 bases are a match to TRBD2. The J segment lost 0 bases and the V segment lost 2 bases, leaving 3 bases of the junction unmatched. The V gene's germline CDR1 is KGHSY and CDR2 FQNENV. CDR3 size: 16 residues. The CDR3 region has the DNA TGTGCCAGCAGCCAAAGTACTAGCGGCTCCTACAATGAGCAGTTCTTC. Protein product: CASSQSTSGSYNEQFF.

CDR3 protein: CASSDFPGREGQFF. The CDR3 bases are TGCGCCAGCAGCGACTTCCCAGGACGTGAGGGGCAGTTCTTC. The chain uses TRBV5-1 and TRBJ2-1; perhaps TRBD2 as D (5 bases). The V gene lost 4 bases and the J gene lost 12 bases, with 20 bases spanning the gap. This CDR3 is 14 amino acids long. Per germline, CDR1 SGHRS and CDR2 YFSETQ.

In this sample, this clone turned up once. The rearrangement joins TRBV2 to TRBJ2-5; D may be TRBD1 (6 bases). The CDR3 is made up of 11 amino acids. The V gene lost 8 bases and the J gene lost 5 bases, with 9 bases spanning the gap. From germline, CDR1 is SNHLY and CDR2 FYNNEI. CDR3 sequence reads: CASGGGETQYF. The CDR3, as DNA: TGTGCCAGCGGGGGCGGGGAGACCCAGTACTTC. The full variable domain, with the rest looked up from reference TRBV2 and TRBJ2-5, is EPEVTQTPSHQVTQMGQEVILRCVPISNHLYFYWYRQILGQKVEFLVSFYNNEISEKSEIFDDQFSVERPDGSNFTLKIRSTKLEDSAMYFCASGGGETQYFGPGTRLLVL.

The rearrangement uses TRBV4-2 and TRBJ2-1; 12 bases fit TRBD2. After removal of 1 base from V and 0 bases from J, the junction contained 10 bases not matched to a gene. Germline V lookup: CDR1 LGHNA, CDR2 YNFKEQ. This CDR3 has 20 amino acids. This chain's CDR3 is CASSQVQLAGGSSSYNEQFF. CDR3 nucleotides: TGTGCCAGCAGCCAAGTTCAACTAGCGGGAGGTTCGAGCTCCTACAATGAGCAGTTCTTC.

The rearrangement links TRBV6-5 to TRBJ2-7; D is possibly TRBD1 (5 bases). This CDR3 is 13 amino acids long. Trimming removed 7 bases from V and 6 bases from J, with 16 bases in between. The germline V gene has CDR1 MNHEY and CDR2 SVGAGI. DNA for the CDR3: TGTGCCAGCACCTTAAGGGTAGGGGCCGAGCAGTACTTC. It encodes CASTLRVGAEQYF.

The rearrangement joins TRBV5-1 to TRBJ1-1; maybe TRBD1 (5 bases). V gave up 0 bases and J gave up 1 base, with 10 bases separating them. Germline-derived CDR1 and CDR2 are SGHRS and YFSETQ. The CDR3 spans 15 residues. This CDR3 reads CASSLARTQNTEAFF. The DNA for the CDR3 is TGCGCCAGCAGCTTGGCCCGGACACAGAACACTGAAGCTTTCTTT.

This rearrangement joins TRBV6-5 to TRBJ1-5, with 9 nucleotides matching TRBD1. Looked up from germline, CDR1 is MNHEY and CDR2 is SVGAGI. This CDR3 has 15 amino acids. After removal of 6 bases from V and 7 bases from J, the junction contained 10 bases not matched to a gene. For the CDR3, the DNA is TGTGCCAGCAGACCGGACAGGGGCAGGTTACAGCCCCAGCATTTT. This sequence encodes CASRPDRGRLQPQHF.

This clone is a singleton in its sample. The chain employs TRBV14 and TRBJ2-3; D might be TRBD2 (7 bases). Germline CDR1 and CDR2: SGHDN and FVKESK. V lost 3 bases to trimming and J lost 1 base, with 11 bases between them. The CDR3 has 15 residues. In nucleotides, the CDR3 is TGTGCCAGCAGCCAGACGGGGGGCCGCACAGATACGCAGTATTTT. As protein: CASSQTGGRTDTQYF.

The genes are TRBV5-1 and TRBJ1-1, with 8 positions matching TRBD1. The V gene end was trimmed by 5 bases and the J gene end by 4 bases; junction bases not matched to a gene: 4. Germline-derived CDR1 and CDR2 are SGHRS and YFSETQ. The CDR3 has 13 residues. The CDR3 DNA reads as TGCGCCAGCAGACAGGGGGTTATCACTGAAGCTTTCTTT. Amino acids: CASRQGVITEAFF.

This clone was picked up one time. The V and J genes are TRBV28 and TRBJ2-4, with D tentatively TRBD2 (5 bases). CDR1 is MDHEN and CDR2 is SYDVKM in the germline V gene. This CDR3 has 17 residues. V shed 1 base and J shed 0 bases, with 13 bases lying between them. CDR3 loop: CASSLFGRTLAKNIQYF. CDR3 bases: TGTGCCAGCAGTTTATTCGGCAGGACTCTAGCCAAAAACATTCAGTACTTC.

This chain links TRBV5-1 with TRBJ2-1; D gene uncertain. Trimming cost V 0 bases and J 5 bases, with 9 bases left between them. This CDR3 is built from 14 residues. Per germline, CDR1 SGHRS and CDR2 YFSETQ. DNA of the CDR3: TGCGCCAGCAGCTTGGCCTTCGCAGACAATGAGCAGTTCTTC. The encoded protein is CASSLAFADNEQFF.

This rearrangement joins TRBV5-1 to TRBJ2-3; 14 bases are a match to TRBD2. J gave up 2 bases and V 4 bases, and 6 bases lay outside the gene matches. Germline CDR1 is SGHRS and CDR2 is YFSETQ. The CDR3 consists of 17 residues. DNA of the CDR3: TGCGCCAGCAGCCGACTAGCGGGAGGGGGGAACACAGATACGCAGTATTTT. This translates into CASSRLAGGGNTDTQYF. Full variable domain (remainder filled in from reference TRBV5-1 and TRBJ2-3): KAGVTQTPRYLIKTRGQQVTLSCSPISGHRSVSWYQQTPGQGLQFLFEYFSETQRNKGNFPGRFSGRQFSNSRSEMNVSTLELGDSALYLCASSRLAGGGNTDTQYFGPGTRLTVL.

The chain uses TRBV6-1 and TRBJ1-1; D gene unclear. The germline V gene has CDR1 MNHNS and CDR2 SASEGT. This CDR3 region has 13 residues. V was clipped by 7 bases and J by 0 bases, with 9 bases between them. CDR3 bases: TGTGCCAGCAACCCACTCCTGAACACTGAAGCTTTCTTT. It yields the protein CASNPLLNTEAFF.

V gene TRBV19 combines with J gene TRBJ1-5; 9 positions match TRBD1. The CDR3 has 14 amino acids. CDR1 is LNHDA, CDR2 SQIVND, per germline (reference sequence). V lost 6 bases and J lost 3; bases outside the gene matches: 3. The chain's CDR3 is CASRGDRVNQPQHF. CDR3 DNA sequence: TGTGCCAGTAGGGGGGACAGGGTCAATCAGCCCCAGCATTTT.

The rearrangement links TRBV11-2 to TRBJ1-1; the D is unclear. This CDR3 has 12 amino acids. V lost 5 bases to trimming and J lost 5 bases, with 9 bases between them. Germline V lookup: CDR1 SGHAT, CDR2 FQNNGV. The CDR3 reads CASSRDGTEAFF. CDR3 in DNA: TGTGCCAGCAGCAGAGACGGGACTGAAGCTTTCTTT.